Listed below are T cell receptor beta chains from one sample, sequenced in a study of blood T cell repertoires in COVID-19. TCRdb keeps only in-frame clones here, not all; method: immunoSEQ multiplex PCR. This table holds about 130,000 clones, approximately 84% found once. Sequencing was performed on peripheral blood. Every receptor here comes from a human donor in a cohort sampled during active COVID-19. Both conserved end residues are part of each CDR3. D genes are given only for firm matches. Where a row states a size, it is once, few, many or the class of an expanded clone; other rows omit it.

clone_size,d_call,v_call,j_call,cdr3_length,cdr3_nt,cdr3_aa
NA,TRBD1,TRBV5-1,TRBJ1-2,16,TGCGCCAGCAGCTTGGGAAGGGGGCCCAATAACTATGGCTACACCTTC,CASSLGRGPNNYGYTF
NA,NA,TRBV29-1,TRBJ2-3,12,TGCAGCGCCAGGGGCGACACAGATACGCAGTATTTT,CSARGDTDTQYF
NA,TRBD2,TRBV20-1,TRBJ2-5,15,TGCAGTGCTAGTGATACGGCGGGGGGGCAGGAGACCCAGTACTTC,CSASDTAGGQETQYF
NA,TRBD2,TRBV19,TRBJ2-7,15,TGTGCCAGTAGTTCTCCGGGGGGTCGTCCCCACGAGCAGTACTTC,CASSSPGGRPHEQYF
NA,TRBD2,TRBV5-1,TRBJ2-7,15,TGCGCCAGCAGCTTGCCGGGACTAGGGGCGTACGAGCAGTACTTC,CASSLPGLGAYEQYF
NA,NA,TRBV19,TRBJ1-2,18,TGTGCCAGTAGTATGAATTCCCCCGGACAAACGACTAACTATGGCTACACCTTC,CASSMNSPGQTTNYGYTF
NA,NA,TRBV12-5,TRBJ1-5,15,TGTGCTAGTGGGGATTGGGGGGTTGGGAATCAGCCCCAGCATTTT,CASGDWGVGNQPQHF
NA,TRBD1,TRBV5-1,TRBJ2-4,16,TGCGCCAGCAGCTTTGGGCAGGGGGCCGCCAAAAACATTCAGTACTTC,CASSFGQGAAKNIQYF
once,NA,TRBV30,TRBJ1-6,14,TGTGCCTTGACAGATAGCTCCTATAATTCACCCCTCCACTTT,CALTDSSYNSPLHF
NA,NA,TRBV7-9,TRBJ2-7,14,TGTGCCAGCAGCTTCGCGGGGGCCTACTACGAGCAGTACTTC,CASSFAGAYYEQYF
once,NA,TRBV4-1,TRBJ2-1,16,TGCGCCAGCAGCCTCCCGGCGGAGAACCCCTACAATGAGCAGTTCTTC,CASSLPAENPYNEQFF
NA,TRBD1,TRBV18,TRBJ1-4,17,TGTGCCAGCTCACCGCGTCCCGGGACAGGGACTAATGAAAAACTGTTTTTT,CASSPRPGTGTNEKLFF
NA,TRBD1,TRBV19,TRBJ1-3,14,TGTGCCAGTAAGGAGGACAGGGCTGGAAACACCATATATTTT,CASKEDRAGNTIYF
NA,NA,TRBV6-5,TRBJ2-7,11,TGTGCCAGCAGTCGGGGGAACGAGCAGTACTTC,CASSRGNEQYF
NA,TRBD1,TRBV10-2,TRBJ1-6,15,TGCGCCAGCAGTGAGCCGCGACAGGGGAATTCACCCCTCCACTTT,CASSEPRQGNSPLHF
NA,TRBD1,TRBV3-1/TRBV3-2,TRBJ1-3,18,TGTGCCAGCAGTCGGTCCGGGACAGGGGCCCTCTCTGGAAACACCATATATTTT,CASSRSGTGALSGNTIYF